The rows below give T cell receptor beta chains drawn from one sample of a study of post-analysis software for immune sequencing data. TCRdb analysed the PCR reads with MiXCR anew, one entry per CDR3 protein. The sample records 650,000 to 900,000 distinct CDR3 sequences, 40% to 55% being singletons. Sequenced sample: blood. These receptors all come from a girl aged 10 to 17 with multiple sclerosis. The CDR3 runs from the conserved cysteine through the conserved F or W. A D gene is named only where the DNA matches it firmly. Not all rows give a size; the values are once, few, many and, for expanded clones, a class.

v_gene: TRBV12-3/TRBV12-4
j_gene: TRBJ2-3
d_gene: TRBD2
abundance: few
CDR3aa: CASSSQRLAGAWDTQYF
CDR3nt: TGTGCCAGCAGTTCTCAGAGACTAGCGGGAGCATGGGATACGCAGTATTTT

v_gene: TRBV5-1
j_gene: TRBJ2-1
d_gene: TRBD1
abundance: NA
CDR3aa: CASSLDRGSSYNEQFF
CDR3nt: TGCGCCAGCAGCTTGGACAGGGGGAGCTCCTACAATGAGCAGTTCTTC

v_gene: TRBV12-3/TRBV12-4
j_gene: TRBJ1-1
d_gene: NA
abundance: NA
CDR3aa: CASSLLQGGGNTEAFF
CDR3nt: TGTGCCAGCAGTTTATTACAGGGAGGTGGGAACACTGAAGCTTTCTTT

v_gene: TRBV6-2/TRBV6-3
j_gene: TRBJ2-7
d_gene: TRBD2
abundance: NA
CDR3aa: CASRGAGHYEQYF
CDR3nt: TGTGCCAGCAGAGGAGCGGGGCACTACGAGCAGTACTTC

v_gene: TRBV28
j_gene: TRBJ2-7
d_gene: NA
abundance: few
CDR3aa: CASTGFTSVEQYF
CDR3nt: TGTGCCAGCACCGGATTCACATCTGTCGAGCAGTACTTC

v_gene: TRBV13
j_gene: TRBJ2-1
d_gene: TRBD2
abundance: few
CDR3aa: CASSPRGGPYNEQFF
CDR3nt: TGTGCCAGCAGTCCTCGGGGGGGTCCCTACAATGAGCAGTTCTTC

v_gene: TRBV6-4
j_gene: TRBJ2-3
d_gene: NA
abundance: few
CDR3aa: CASSDRGGEADTQYF
CDR3nt: TGTGCCAGCAGTGACCGCGGCGGGGAGGCAGATACGCAGTATTTT

v_gene: TRBV20-1
j_gene: TRBJ1-2
d_gene: NA
abundance: NA
CDR3aa: CSARRVGSPYGYTF
CDR3nt: TGCAGTGCTAGACGGGTGGGGAGTCCTTATGGCTACACCTTC

v_gene: TRBV12-3/TRBV12-4
j_gene: TRBJ2-1
d_gene: TRBD1
abundance: few
CDR3aa: CASSPRTGYNEQFF
CDR3nt: TGTGCCAGCAGTCCCCGGACAGGGTACAATGAGCAGTTCTTC

v_gene: TRBV20-1
j_gene: TRBJ2-3
d_gene: NA
abundance: few
CDR3aa: CSARVGPGDTQYF
CDR3nt: TGCAGTGCTAGAGTAGGGCCCGGGGATACGCAGTATTTT

v_gene: TRBV12-3/TRBV12-4
j_gene: TRBJ2-1
d_gene: TRBD2
abundance: NA
CDR3aa: CASSHRLAGVGYNEQFF
CDR3nt: TGTGCCAGCAGCCATAGATTAGCGGGAGTAGGGTACAATGAGCAGTTCTTC

v_gene: TRBV7-2
j_gene: TRBJ2-1
d_gene: NA
abundance: NA
CDR3aa: CASSLDSRRNYNEQFF
CDR3nt: TGTGCCAGCAGCTTAGACTCGCGGAGGAACTACAATGAGCAGTTCTTC

v_gene: TRBV5-1
j_gene: TRBJ2-7
d_gene: TRBD2
abundance: NA
CDR3aa: CASSQGLAEHYEQYF
CDR3nt: TGCGCCAGCAGCCAGGGACTAGCGGAACACTACGAGCAGTACTTC

v_gene: TRBV4-3
j_gene: TRBJ1-2
d_gene: NA
abundance: NA
CDR3aa: CASSHDPGRGYGYTF
CDR3nt: TGCGCCAGCAGCCATGATCCGGGACGGGGGTATGGCTACACCTTC

v_gene: TRBV7-6
j_gene: TRBJ1-6
d_gene: NA
abundance: NA
CDR3aa: CASSLDRGSPLHF
CDR3nt: TGTGCCAGCAGTCTAGACCGTGGGTCACCCCTCCACTTT

v_gene: TRBV6-5
j_gene: TRBJ2-5
d_gene: TRBD2
abundance: NA
CDR3aa: CASSYSPGRTPQETQYF
CDR3nt: TGTGCCAGCAGTTACTCCCCCGGGAGGACCCCTCAAGAGACCCAGTACTTC

v_gene: TRBV28
j_gene: TRBJ2-5
d_gene: TRBD2
abundance: NA
CDR3aa: CAGSFIFTGGRETQYF
CDR3nt: TGTGCCGGCAGTTTCATATTTACGGGAGGTAGGGAGACCCAGTACTTC

v_gene: TRBV7-8
j_gene: TRBJ2-3
d_gene: TRBD2
abundance: NA
CDR3aa: CASSLARLAGGADTQYF
CDR3nt: TGTGCCAGCAGCTTAGCCCGACTAGCGGGAGGGGCAGATACGCAGTATTTT

v_gene: TRBV6-2/TRBV6-3
j_gene: TRBJ2-1
d_gene: NA
abundance: NA
CDR3aa: CASRSSRLSYNEQFF
CDR3nt: TGTGCCAGCAGGTCTAGCAGGTTATCCTACAATGAGCAGTTCTTC

v_gene: TRBV6-6
j_gene: TRBJ1-5
d_gene: NA
abundance: NA
CDR3aa: CASTHGSGHNQPQHF
CDR3nt: TGTGCCAGCACCCACGGGTCCGGCCACAATCAGCCCCAGCATTTT

v_gene: TRBV29-1
j_gene: TRBJ2-5
d_gene: TRBD1
abundance: few
CDR3aa: CSANDSDRDDPETQYF
CDR3nt: TGCAGCGCCAATGACTCCGACAGGGATGACCCAGAGACCCAGTACTTC

v_gene: TRBV7-9
j_gene: TRBJ2-7
d_gene: NA
abundance: NA
CDR3aa: CASSLAVRLRDAGEQYF
CDR3nt: TGTGCCAGCAGCTTAGCCGTCAGGCTGCGGGATGCGGGCGAGCAGTACTTC

v_gene: TRBV30
j_gene: TRBJ2-5
d_gene: NA
abundance: NA
CDR3aa: CAWRNRVGETQYF
CDR3nt: TGTGCCTGGAGAAACAGGGTTGGAGAGACCCAGTACTTC

v_gene: TRBV27
j_gene: TRBJ2-7
d_gene: NA
abundance: NA
CDR3aa: CASSLEGVWYEQYF
CDR3nt: TGTGCCAGCAGTTTAGAGGGCGTATGGTACGAGCAGTACTTC

v_gene: TRBV29-1
j_gene: TRBJ1-1
d_gene: TRBD1
abundance: NA
CDR3aa: CSVDGGQGGSTEAFF
CDR3nt: TGCAGCGTTGATGGGGGACAGGGCGGGAGCACTGAAGCTTTCTTT

v_gene: TRBV29-1
j_gene: TRBJ2-7
d_gene: TRBD2
abundance: NA
CDR3aa: CSVRTSGSIHEQYF
CDR3nt: TGCAGCGTCAGGACTAGCGGGAGTATCCACGAGCAGTACTTC

v_gene: TRBV12-3/TRBV12-4
j_gene: TRBJ2-3
d_gene: NA
abundance: once
CDR3aa: CASSLRSQGPDTQYF
CDR3nt: TGTGCCAGCAGTTTAAGGAGCCAAGGGCCAGATACGCAGTATTTT

v_gene: TRBV7-8
j_gene: TRBJ2-1
d_gene: TRBD2
abundance: NA
CDR3aa: CASNHREGSYNEQFF
CDR3nt: TGTGCCAGCAACCACCGGGAGGGCTCCTACAATGAGCAGTTCTTC